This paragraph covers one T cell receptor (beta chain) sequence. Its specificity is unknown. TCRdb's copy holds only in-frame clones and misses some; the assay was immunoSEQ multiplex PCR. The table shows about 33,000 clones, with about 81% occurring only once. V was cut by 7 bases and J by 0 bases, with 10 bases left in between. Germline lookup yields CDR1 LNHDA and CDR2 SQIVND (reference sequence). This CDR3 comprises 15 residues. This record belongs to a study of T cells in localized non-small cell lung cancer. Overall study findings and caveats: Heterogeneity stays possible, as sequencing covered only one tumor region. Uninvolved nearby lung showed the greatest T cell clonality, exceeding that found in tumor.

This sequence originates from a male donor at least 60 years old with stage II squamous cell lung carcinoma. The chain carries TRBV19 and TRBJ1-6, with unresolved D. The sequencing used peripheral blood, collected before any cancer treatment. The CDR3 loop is CASMTASSYNSPLHF. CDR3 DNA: TGTGCCAGTATGACCGCCAGCTCCTATAATTCACCCCTCCACTTT.